This T cell receptor (beta chain) is from a study of tumor-infiltrating lymphocytes in localized non-small cell lung cancer (dated by TCRdb to about 2021). A note on the overall study: Patients whose samples were collected after neoadjuvant chemotherapy, as well as both smokers and never-smokers and several histologies, were included in the cohort. Each patient contributed resected tumor tissue and uninvolved lung tissue from the same patient, described as non-adjacent to the tumor. Flow cytometry, multiplex immunofluorescence, RNA-seq, exome sequencing and proteomics were applied to the same patients as TCR sequencing, which was one of several integrated assays. The overall ICON cohort comprised 150 or so surgical patients with localized non-small cell lung cancer whose tumors were resected. For 45 to 70 patients, immunoSEQ T-cell fraction was compared between paired tumor and uninvolved lung. Study-wide findings and limitations: Because different pieces of the same tissue were used for different assays, technical variation could not be separated from intratumor heterogeneity. Assay coverage varied across patients depending on available tissue quantity, so only a subset of the cohort had TCR sequencing. TCR-derived T-cell fraction did not differ between the flow cytometry-defined immunotypes IM1 (good prognosis) and IM2 (poor prognosis). Higher T cell infiltration in tumors than in uninvolved lung tissue was supported by TCRbeta sequencing, consistent with immunofluorescence CD3 counts.

The T-cell fraction in tumor and uninvolved lung tissue was provided by TCR sequencing with the immunoSEQ assay. The original methods were these. To analyze survival, patients were divided into a high T-cell fraction group (upper tertile) and a low T-cell fraction group (lower two tertiles), and the two groups were compared using a log-rank test. A signed-rank test was used to test paired tumor versus uninvolved lung differences in T-cell fraction. TCRdb took this table from immuneACCESS and kept in-frame rearrangements with V and J called. Such tables lack part of the clones; where checked against another copy, unresolved V genes explain under half of the gap, and the rest is unexplained. V, J and clone size are taken as reported in that table, and D and trimming were inferred from the DNA itself. The sample table holds over 9,000 clones, of which approximately 83% were seen once. The ten largest clonotypes hold approximately 7.8% of the sample.

In the case of this clone: What this receptor recognizes is not known. Base qualities are not at hand, and no much larger clone is one base apart.

Enrollment in ICON was initiated in the first half of 2016, and the last patient was enrolled in 2018. A subcohort of 70 to 85 patients provided fresh tumor and matched uninvolved tissue for in-depth immune analyses, with TCR sequencing among those analyses. No cell sorting was done, and TCR sequencing was instead run on DNA isolated from bulk tissue. There are 15 amino acids in the CDR3, from cysteine to phenylalanine inclusive. The entry retains the CDR3 DNA only, 45 bases that are in frame from base 1. In the germline V gene, CDR1 corresponds to LGHNA and CDR2 to YNFKEQ. For this chain, trimming is 1 base at the V end and 6 bases at the J end, and the number of junction bases without a gene match is 4.

The sequenced sample was uninvolved lung tissue not adjacent to the tumor. This sequence uses TRBV4-2 and TRBJ2-2; 8 bases in the junction line up with TRBD2. The receptor was derived from a human donor with non-small cell lung cancer. CDR3 protein: CASSQVGTSPGELFF. The nucleotide sequence reads as follows: TGTGCCAGCAGCCAAGTGGGGACTAGTCCCGGGGAGCTGTTTTTT.